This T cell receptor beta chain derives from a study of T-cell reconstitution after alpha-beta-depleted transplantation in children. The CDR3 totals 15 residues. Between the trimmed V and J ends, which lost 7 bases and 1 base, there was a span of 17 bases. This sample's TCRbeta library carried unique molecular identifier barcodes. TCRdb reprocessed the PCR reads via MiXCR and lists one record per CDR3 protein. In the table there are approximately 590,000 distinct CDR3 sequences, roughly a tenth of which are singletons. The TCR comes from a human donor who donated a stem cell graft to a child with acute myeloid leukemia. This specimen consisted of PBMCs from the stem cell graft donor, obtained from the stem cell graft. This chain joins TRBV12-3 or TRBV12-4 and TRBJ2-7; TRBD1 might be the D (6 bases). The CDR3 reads CASTPGQGFSYEQYF. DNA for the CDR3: TGTGCCAGCACCCCAGGCCAGGGGTTTTCCTACGAGCAGTACTTC.